This TCR beta chain was sequenced for a study of cytomegalovirus exposure and HLA in healthy donors. Data came from immunoSEQ multiplex PCR; TCRdb stores just in-frame clones and leaves some out. The sample includes 150,000 to 200,000 clones, around 86% of them seen just once. Sequenced sample: PBMCs. This receptor was identified in a young man in good health and CMV-seropositive.

In DNA form, the CDR3 reads TGTGCCAGCAGCGCGGCGAGCGGTACATACAATGAGCAGTTCTTC. Its protein product is CASSAASGTYNEQFF. The rearrangement links TRBV9 to TRBJ2-1; D is possibly TRBD2 (5 bases). With 3 bases removed from V and 4 bases from J, the gap between germline ends came to 14 bases. The CDR3 extends over 15 amino acids. Germline lookup yields CDR1 SGDLS and CDR2 YYNGEE.